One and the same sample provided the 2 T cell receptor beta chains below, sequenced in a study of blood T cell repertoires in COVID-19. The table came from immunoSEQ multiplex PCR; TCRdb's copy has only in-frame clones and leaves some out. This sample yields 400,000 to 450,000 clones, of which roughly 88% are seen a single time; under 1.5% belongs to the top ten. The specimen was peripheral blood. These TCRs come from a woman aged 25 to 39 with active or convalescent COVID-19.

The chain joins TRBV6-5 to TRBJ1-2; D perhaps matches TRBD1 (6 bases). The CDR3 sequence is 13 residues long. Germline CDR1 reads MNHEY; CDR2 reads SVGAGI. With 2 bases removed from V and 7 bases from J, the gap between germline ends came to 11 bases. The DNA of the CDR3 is TGTGCCAGCAGTTACGAGGCAGGGGTTGGCTACACCTTC. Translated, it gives CASSYEAGVGYTF.

This CDR3 is CASSSPSSYEQYF. The CDR3 region has the DNA TGTGCCAGCAGCTCTCCTTCGTCCTACGAGCAGTACTTC. This sequence joins TRBV5-5 and TRBJ2-7; D is unresolved. V was shortened by 3 bases and J by 1 base, with 8 bases between the two germline ends. Germline values: CDR1 SGHKS, CDR2 YYEKEE (reference sequence). The CDR3 sequence is 13 residues long.